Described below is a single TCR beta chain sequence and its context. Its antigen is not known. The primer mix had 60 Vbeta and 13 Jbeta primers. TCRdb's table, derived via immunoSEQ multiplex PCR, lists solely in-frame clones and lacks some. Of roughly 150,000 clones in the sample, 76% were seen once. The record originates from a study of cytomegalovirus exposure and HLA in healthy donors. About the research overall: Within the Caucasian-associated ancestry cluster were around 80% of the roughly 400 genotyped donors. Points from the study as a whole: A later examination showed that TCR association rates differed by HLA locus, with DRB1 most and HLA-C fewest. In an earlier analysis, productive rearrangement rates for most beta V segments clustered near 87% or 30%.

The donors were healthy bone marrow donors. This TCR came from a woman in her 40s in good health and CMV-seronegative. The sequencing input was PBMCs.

CDR3 region: CASLAGVTGELFF. CDR3 DNA: TGCGCCAGCTTAGCGGGAGTCACCGGGGAGCTGTTTTTT. This rearrangement joins TRBV5-1 to TRBJ2-2; 9 bases line up with TRBD2. This CDR3 comprises 13 residues. Germline V gives CDR1 SGHRS, CDR2 YFSETQ. With V trimmed by 7 bases and J by 4 bases, 2 bases remained unmatched.